The 25 T cell receptor beta chains listed next were all sequenced from one sample in a study of shared clonotypes between healthy human individuals. The table came from immunoSEQ multiplex PCR; TCRdb's copy has only in-frame clones and leaves some out. The sample has around 1,900,000 clones, just under 95% seen once. Positively selected for CCR7, the CD45RO-negative cells used as naive CD8 cells excluded terminally differentiated effector memory CD45RA+ cells. The sample consisted of naive CD8+ T cells from PBMCs. The receptors were sampled from a man aged 18 to 35 in good health. Some clones in this sample may be carry-over from other donors' samples.

The chain recombines TRBV7-6 with TRBJ2-2, with 11 nucleotides matching TRBD2. The CDR3 is 16 residues long. The V and J ends lost 2 bases and 1 base, in that order; junction bases with no gene match: 0. From germline, CDR1 is SGHVS and CDR2 FNYEAQ. The CDR3 is CASSLTSGRNTGELFF. CDR3 DNA: TGTGCCAGCAGCTTAACTAGCGGGAGGAACACCGGGGAGCTGTTTTTT.

The chain couples TRBV19 to TRBJ2-7; D is possibly TRBD2 (5 bases). The germline gives CDR1 LNHDA, CDR2 SQIVND (reference sequence). Trimming removed 4 bases from V and 0 bases from J, with 13 bases in between. The CDR3 runs to 15 residues. CDR3 amino acids: CASSTGITNSYEQYF. CDR3 coding DNA: TGTGCCAGTAGTACGGGGATTACCAACTCCTACGAGCAGTACTTC.

A single count supports this clone. The rearrangement links TRBV6-6 to TRBJ2-1; TRBD1 matches at 9 bases. The CDR3 consists of 15 residues. Germline CDR1 reads MNHNY; CDR2 reads SVGAGI (reference sequence). J gave up 2 bases and V 6 bases, and 5 bases lay outside the gene matches. CDR3 sequence reads: CASSPDRGAYNEQFF. As DNA, the CDR3 is TGTGCCAGCAGCCCGGACAGGGGCGCCTACAATGAGCAGTTCTTC.

V usage is TRBV5-8 and J usage is TRBJ1-1, with TRBD1 as a possible D gene (5 bases). The length of the CDR3 is 15 residues. The germline V gene encodes CDR1 SGHTS and CDR2 YDEGEE. V lost 0 bases to trimming and J lost 5 bases, with 14 bases between them. The CDR3 sequence: CASSLAGGIRTEAFF. In nucleotides, the CDR3 is TGTGCCAGCAGCTTGGCCGGGGGGATTCGTACTGAAGCTTTCTTT.

This clone has a single count. The chain is built from TRBV28 and TRBJ1-5; D is ambiguous. This CDR3 contains 12 residues. Between the trimmed V and J ends, which lost 8 bases and 6 bases, there was a span of 11 bases. Germline V CDR1 and CDR2: MDHEN, SYDVKM. The CDR3 is CASRRARQPQHF. The CDR3 DNA follows: TGTGCCAGCCGTAGGGCTCGTCAGCCCCAGCATTTT.

The rearrangement joins TRBV19 to TRBJ2-1; a weak D match, TRBD1 (6 bases). Trimming stripped 7 bases from V and 6 bases from J, with 19 bases between. The CDR3 has 15 residues. The germline CDR1 and CDR2 sequences are LNHDA and SQIVND (reference sequence). CDR3 in DNA: TGTGCCAGTAAGGAGAACAGGGTAAATATCAATGAGCAGTTCTTC. Its protein product is CASKENRVNINEQFF.

V usage is TRBV6-5 and J usage is TRBJ2-1, with D unresolved. Trimming left V 9 bases short and J 4 bases short, with 7 bases between. The CDR3 has 11 residues. The germline gives CDR1 MNHEY, CDR2 SVGAGI. CDR3 protein: CASVGYNEQFF. The CDR3 DNA follows: TGTGCCAGTGTTGGGTACAATGAGCAGTTCTTC.

This rearrangement joins TRBV6-1 to TRBJ2-7, with 10 bases identical to TRBD1. The CDR3 runs to 16 residues. CDR1 and CDR2 (germline): MNHNS, SASEGT. The trim removed 2 bases at V and 3 bases at J, leaving 7 bases unmatched. The CDR3 loop reads CASSETLGDRGYEQYF. In DNA form, the CDR3 reads TGTGCCAGCAGTGAAACTTTGGGGGACAGGGGCTACGAGCAGTACTTC.

V usage is TRBV4-1 and J usage is TRBJ2-7, with TRBD2 as a possible D gene (7 bases). Germline V lookup: CDR1 MGHRA, CDR2 YSYEKL. CDR3 length: 18 residues. The ends were cut back, 2 bases at V and 4 bases at J, with 24 bases in the middle. The CDR3 spells CASSQLFPGGGGRYEQYF. Written as DNA, the CDR3 is TGCGCCAGCAGCCAATTATTTCCCGGCGGGGGCGGGAGATACGAGCAGTACTTC.

The chain joins TRBV10-3 to TRBJ1-1, with D possibly being TRBD1 (5 bases). V lost 7 bases and J lost 6, with 21 bases in between. The CDR3 is made up of 15 amino acids. The germline V gene encodes CDR1 ENHRY and CDR2 SYGVKD. CDR3 sequence: CAINGLGLSGAEAFF. Written as DNA, the CDR3 is TGTGCCATCAACGGTCTGGGACTGTCGGGCGCTGAAGCTTTCTTT.

The count of this clone is one. V and J are TRBV4-2 and TRBJ2-7, with TRBD2 matching over 7 bases. The CDR3 runs 15 residues. Per the germline V gene, CDR1 is LGHNA and CDR2 is YNFKEQ. V lost 0 bases to trimming and J lost 3 bases; unmatched junction nucleotides: 5. The CDR3, as DNA: TGTGCCAGCAGCCAAGAGATTTGGGGGGGCTACGAGCAGTACTTC. Its translation: CASSQEIWGGYEQYF.

The CDR3 region is CASRKTTGYRETQYF. CDR3 in DNA: TGTGCCAGCAGGAAAACGACAGGGTATAGAGAGACCCAGTACTTC. The chain is built from TRBV28 and TRBJ2-5; TRBD1 agrees at 7 bases. With V trimmed by 6 bases and J by 4 bases, 11 bases remained unmatched. The CDR3 runs to 15 residues. The germline CDR1 and CDR2 sequences are MDHEN and SYDVKM.

The chain combines TRBV4-3 with TRBJ2-1; D may match TRBD1 or TRBD2 (8 bases each). The germline CDR1 and CDR2 sequences are LGHNA and YSLEER. V was pared by 4 bases and J by 7 bases, with 23 bases between. This CDR3 contains 17 residues. CDR3: CASSPQGASGWSNEQFF. The CDR3, as DNA: TGCGCCAGCAGCCCTCAGGGGGCTAGCGGGTGGAGTAATGAGCAGTTCTTC.

This chain connects TRBV7-6 to TRBJ2-5; TRBD2 matches 10 bases. From germline, CDR1 is SGHVS and CDR2 FNYEAQ. The CDR3 extends over 17 amino acids. J was trimmed by 4 bases and V by 6 bases; bases with no gene match: 14. CDR3 residues: CASRPQGSGRFRETQYF. In DNA form, the CDR3 reads TGTGCCAGCAGGCCTCAGGGTAGCGGGAGGTTTCGAGAGACCCAGTACTTC.

V gene TRBV7-2 combines with J gene TRBJ1-2; 8 nucleotides match TRBD1. Unmatched junction bases numbered 12, after V lost 5 bases and J lost 1 base. This CDR3 region has 17 residues. Germline CDR1 is SGHTA and CDR2 is FQGNSA. The CDR3 loop is CASSEQPGQGDNYGYTF. In DNA, the CDR3 is TGTGCCAGCAGCGAGCAACCAGGACAGGGTGATAACTATGGCTACACCTTC.

As for this clone: Distinct nucleotide sequences in the sample also encode this CDR3. The chain joins TRBV5-4 to TRBJ2-3; no clear D. V dropped 0 bases and J dropped 4 bases, with 3 bases sitting between them. The length of the CDR3 is 12 residues. Germline CDR1 is SGHNT and CDR2 is YYREEE (reference sequence). Here the CDR3 DNA reads TGTGCCAGCAGCTTGGCTGCAGATACGCAGTATTTT. It encodes CASSLAADTQYF.

The chain combines TRBV6-4 with TRBJ1-1; D gene uncertain. Germline CDR1 is MRHNA and CDR2 is SNTAGT. V lost 4 bases to trimming and J lost 3 bases, with 15 bases between them. The CDR3 consists of 15 residues. CDR3 sequence reads: CASSATSRGDTEAFF. CDR3 DNA: TGTGCCAGCAGTGCCACTTCCCGAGGCGACACTGAAGCTTTCTTT.

The chain employs TRBV7-2 and TRBJ1-1, with TRBD1 as a possible D gene (6 bases). The germline V gene encodes CDR1 SGHTA and CDR2 FQGNSA. V shed 3 bases and J shed 0 bases, with 17 bases lying between them. This CDR3 contains 17 residues. Written as DNA, the CDR3 is TGTGCCAGCAGCTTCTCCGCCGGGGGCTCCATGAACACTGAAGCTTTCTTT. Residues: CASSFSAGGSMNTEAFF.

The rearrangement joins TRBV10-3 to TRBJ2-3; 7 bases match TRBD1. The junction had 8 bases not matched to a gene; V was cut back by 10 bases and J by 4 bases. The CDR3 spans 13 residues. From germline, CDR1 is ENHRY and CDR2 SYGVKD. In DNA, the CDR3 is TGTGCCACCTCGACAGGGTGGGCAGATACGCAGTATTTT. Its protein is CATSTGWADTQYF.

V usage is TRBV10-3 and J usage is TRBJ2-5, with 9 bases fitting TRBD2. V was pared by 2 bases and J by 3 bases, with 7 bases of the junction left unmatched. The CDR3 runs to 16 residues. Germline CDR1 is ENHRY and CDR2 is SYGVKD. The CDR3 loop is CAISEMASGKKETQYF. In DNA form, the CDR3 reads TGTGCCATCAGTGAGATGGCTAGCGGGAAGAAAGAGACCCAGTACTTC.

V gene TRBV7-2 combines with J gene TRBJ2-2; D might be TRBD1 (6 bases). The V end lost 4 bases, the J end lost 6 bases, and 15 bases lay between the germline ends. Germline CDR1 SGHTA, CDR2 FQGNSA. This CDR3 comprises 15 residues. The CDR3 nucleotides read TGTGCCAGCAGCTCTTCGGACAGATACTCCGGGGAGCTGTTTTTT. The encoded protein is CASSSSDRYSGELFF.

The rearrangement uses TRBV9 and TRBJ2-1, with TRBD1 identical over 7 bases. The V gene's germline CDR1 is SGDLS and CDR2 YYNGEE. The CDR3 has 15 residues. V was pared by 2 bases and J by 8 bases, with 10 bases of the junction left unmatched. CDR3 loop: CASSVGAGGIDEQFF. As DNA, the CDR3 is TGTGCCAGCAGCGTCGGGGCAGGGGGAATCGATGAGCAGTTCTTC.

The J gene is TRBJ1-3, the V gene TRBV28; possibly TRBD1 for D (5 bases). V was pared by 9 bases and J by 7 bases, with 19 bases between. The germline CDR1 and CDR2 sequences are MDHEN and SYDVKM. The CDR3 is 14 amino acids. CDR3 residues: CASPDRAGRNTIYF. CDR3 coding DNA: TGTGCCAGTCCCGACCGGGCAGGGCGGAACACCATATATTTT.

The chain has TRBV5-1 and TRBJ2-6; a possible D gene is TRBD2 (5 bases). CDR1 is SGHRS and CDR2 is YFSETQ in the germline V gene. V was shortened by 6 bases and J by 2 bases, with 18 bases between the two germline ends. CDR3 size: 17 residues. CDR3 protein: CASMERPRGAGANVLTF. For the CDR3, the DNA is TGCGCCAGCATGGAGAGACCCCGGGGAGCTGGGGCCAACGTCCTGACTTTC.

The genes are TRBV28 and TRBJ2-1; 8 nucleotides align to TRBD2. J lost 4 bases, V lost 5 bases, and 7 bases had no gene match. The germline V gene encodes CDR1 MDHEN and CDR2 SYDVKM. The CDR3 contains 15 residues. This chain's CDR3 is CASSTPTSEYNEQFF. The DNA of the CDR3 is TGTGCCAGCAGTACCCCGACTAGCGAGTACAATGAGCAGTTCTTC.